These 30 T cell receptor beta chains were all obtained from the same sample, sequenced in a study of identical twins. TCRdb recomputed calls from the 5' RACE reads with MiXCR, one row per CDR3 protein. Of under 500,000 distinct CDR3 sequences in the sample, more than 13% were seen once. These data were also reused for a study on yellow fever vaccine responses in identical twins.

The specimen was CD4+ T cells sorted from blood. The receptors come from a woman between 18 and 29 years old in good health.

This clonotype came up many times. Here the CDR3 DNA reads TGTGCCAGCAGCTTATCCTTTGGAAAACCCTACGAGCAGTACTTC. It translates to CASSLSFGKPYEQYF. The chain links TRBV7-9 to TRBJ2-7; the D is unclear. V lost 2 bases to trimming and J lost 2 bases, with 13 bases between them. The CDR3 runs to 15 residues. Germline V gives CDR1 SEHNR, CDR2 FQNEAQ (reference sequence).

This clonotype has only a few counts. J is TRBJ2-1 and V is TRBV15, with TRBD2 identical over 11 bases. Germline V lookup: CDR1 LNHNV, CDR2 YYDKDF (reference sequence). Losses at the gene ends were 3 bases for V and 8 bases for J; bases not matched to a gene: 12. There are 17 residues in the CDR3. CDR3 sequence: CATSSPPGLAVSHEQFF. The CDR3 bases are TGTGCCACCAGCAGTCCCCCGGGACTAGCGGTGTCACATGAGCAGTTCTTC.

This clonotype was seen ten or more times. As DNA, the CDR3 is TGTGCCAGCAGCTTAGCAAACCTCAGGGGGCGCGAGCAGTACTTC. Translating it yields CASSLANLRGREQYF. This sequence joins TRBV7-2 and TRBJ2-7; 8 bases fit TRBD1. CDR3 size: 15 residues. Trimming cost V 0 bases and J 6 bases; bases outside gene matches: 7. From germline, CDR1 is SGHTA and CDR2 FQGNSA.

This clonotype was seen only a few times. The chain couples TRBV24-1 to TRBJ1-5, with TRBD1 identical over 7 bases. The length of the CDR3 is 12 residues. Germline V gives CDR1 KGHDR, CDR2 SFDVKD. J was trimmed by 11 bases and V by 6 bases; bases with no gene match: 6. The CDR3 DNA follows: TGTGCCACCAGTAAGGGGGCAGAAACCCAGCATTTT. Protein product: CATSKGAETQHF.

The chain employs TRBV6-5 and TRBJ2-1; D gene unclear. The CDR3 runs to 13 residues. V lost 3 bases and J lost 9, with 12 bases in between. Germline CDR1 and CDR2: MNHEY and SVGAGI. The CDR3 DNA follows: TGTGCCAGCAGTTATTTCTCTTCCGGTGAGCAGTTCTTC. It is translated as CASSYFSSGEQFF.

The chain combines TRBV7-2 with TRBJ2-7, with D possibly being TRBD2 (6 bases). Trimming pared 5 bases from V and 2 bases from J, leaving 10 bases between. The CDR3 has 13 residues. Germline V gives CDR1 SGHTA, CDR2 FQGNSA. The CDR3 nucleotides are TGTGCCAGCAGCCGGACTATTACCTACGAGCAGTACTTC. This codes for CASSRTITYEQYF.

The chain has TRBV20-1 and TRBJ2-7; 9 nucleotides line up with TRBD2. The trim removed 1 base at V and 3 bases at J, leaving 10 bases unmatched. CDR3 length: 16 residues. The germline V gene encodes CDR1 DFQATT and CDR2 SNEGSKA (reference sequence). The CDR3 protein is CSARGGARLAVYEQYF. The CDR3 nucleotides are TGCAGTGCTAGAGGGGGTGCGAGACTAGCGGTCTACGAGCAGTACTTC.

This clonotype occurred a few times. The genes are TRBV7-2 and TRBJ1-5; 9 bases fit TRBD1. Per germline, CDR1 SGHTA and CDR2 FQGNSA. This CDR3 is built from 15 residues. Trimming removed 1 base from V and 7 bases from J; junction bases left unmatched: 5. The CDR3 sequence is CASSLDTGGLQPQHF. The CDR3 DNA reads TGTGCCAGCAGCTTAGATACAGGGGGCTTGCAGCCCCAGCATTTT.

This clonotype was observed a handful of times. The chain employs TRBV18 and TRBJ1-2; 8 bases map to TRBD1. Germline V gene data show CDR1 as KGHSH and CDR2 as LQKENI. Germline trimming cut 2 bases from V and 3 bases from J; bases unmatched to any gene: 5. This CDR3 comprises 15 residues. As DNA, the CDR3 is TGTGCCAGCTCACCAAGGACAGGGTCGGACTATGGCTACACCTTC. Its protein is CASSPRTGSDYGYTF.

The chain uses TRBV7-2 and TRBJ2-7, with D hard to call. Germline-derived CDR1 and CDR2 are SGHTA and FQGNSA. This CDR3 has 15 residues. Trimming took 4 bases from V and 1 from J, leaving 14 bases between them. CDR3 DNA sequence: TGTGCCAGCAGCTACCAGACGGGCCAGTCCTACGAGCAGTACTTC. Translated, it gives CASSYQTGQSYEQYF.

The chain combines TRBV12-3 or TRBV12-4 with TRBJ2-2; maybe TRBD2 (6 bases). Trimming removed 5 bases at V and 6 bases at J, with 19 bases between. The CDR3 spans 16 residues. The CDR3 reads CASSLQLGGLAGELFF. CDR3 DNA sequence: TGTGCCAGCAGTCTCCAATTGGGGGGTCTTGCCGGGGAGCTGTTTTTT.

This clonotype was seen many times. The CDR3 sequence is CASRSGGYNQPQHF. CDR3 coding DNA: TGTGCCAGCAGATCGGGGGGTTACAATCAGCCCCAGCATTTT. V and J are TRBV12-3 or TRBV12-4 and TRBJ1-5, with D possibly TRBD1 on 5 matching bases. This CDR3 is built from 14 residues. V was clipped by 6 bases and J by 3 bases, with 12 bases between them.

CDR3 DNA sequence: TGTGCCAGCAGTCAGGATCACTCCTATAATTCACCCCTCCACTTT. Translation: CASSQDHSYNSPLHF. V usage is TRBV28 and J usage is TRBJ1-6; D unresolved. CDR1 is MDHEN, CDR2 SYDVKM, per germline. The CDR3 runs 15 residues. Trimming removed 5 bases from V and 0 bases from J, with 8 bases in between.

DNA for the CDR3: TGTGCCAGCAGACCTTACCTTGGGACAGAAGAGACCCAGTACTTC. Translated, it gives CASRPYLGTEETQYF. This chain connects TRBV3-1 to TRBJ2-5, with TRBD1 matching over 7 bases. This CDR3 is 15 amino acids long. The V and J ends lost 6 bases and 3 bases, in that order; junction bases with no gene match: 10. Per the germline V gene, CDR1 is LGHDT and CDR2 is YNNKEL (reference sequence).

The CDR3 loop is CASRKPSGNGGYTF. Written as DNA, the CDR3 is TGTGCCAGTAGAAAACCCAGTGGTAATGGTGGCTACACCTTC. The chain employs TRBV19 and TRBJ1-2; D remains ambiguous. The germline CDR1 and CDR2 sequences are LNHDA and SQIVND (reference sequence). The V end was cut by 6 bases, the J end by 7 bases, with 18 bases between. This CDR3 comprises 14 residues.

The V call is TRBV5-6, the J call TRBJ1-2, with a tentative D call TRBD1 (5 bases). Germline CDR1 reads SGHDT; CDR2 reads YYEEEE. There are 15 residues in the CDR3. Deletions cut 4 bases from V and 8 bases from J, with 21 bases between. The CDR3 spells CASSRAGNFGDGYTF. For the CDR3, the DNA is TGTGCCAGCAGCCGGGCGGGCAATTTTGGGGACGGCTACACCTTC. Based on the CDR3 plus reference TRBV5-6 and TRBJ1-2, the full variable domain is DAGVTQSPTHLIKTRGQQVTLRCSPKSGHDTVSWYQQALGQGPQFIFQYYEEEERQRGNFPDRFSGHQFPNYSSELNVNALLLGDSALYLCASSRAGNFGDGYTFGSGTRLTVV.

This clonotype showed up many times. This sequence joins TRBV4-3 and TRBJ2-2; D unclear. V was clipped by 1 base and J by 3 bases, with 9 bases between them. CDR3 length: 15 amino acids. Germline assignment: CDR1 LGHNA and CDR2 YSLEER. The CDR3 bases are TGCGCCAGCAGCCAAGTTGGGGTGGACACCGGGGAGCTGTTTTTT. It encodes CASSQVGVDTGELFF.

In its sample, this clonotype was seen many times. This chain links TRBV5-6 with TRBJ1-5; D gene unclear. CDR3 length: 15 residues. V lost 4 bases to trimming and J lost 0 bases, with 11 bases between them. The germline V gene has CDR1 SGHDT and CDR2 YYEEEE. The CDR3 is CASSRRTASNQPQHF. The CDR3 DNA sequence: TGTGCCAGCAGCCGACGGACGGCTAGCAATCAGCCCCAGCATTTT.

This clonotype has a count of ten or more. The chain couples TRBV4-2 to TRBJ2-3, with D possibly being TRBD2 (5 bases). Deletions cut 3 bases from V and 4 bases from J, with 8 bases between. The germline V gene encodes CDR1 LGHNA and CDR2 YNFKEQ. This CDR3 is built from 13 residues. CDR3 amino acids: CASSQGSADTQYF. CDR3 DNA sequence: TGTGCCAGCAGCCAGGGGAGCGCAGATACGCAGTATTTT.

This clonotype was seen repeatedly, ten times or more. CDR3 loop: CASRTGTYTDTQYF. The CDR3 coding sequence is TGTGCCAGCAGAACCGGGACTTACACAGATACGCAGTATTTT. The chain carries TRBV7-8 and TRBJ2-3; perhaps TRBD2 as D (6 bases). Trimming removed 6 bases at V and 2 bases at J, with 12 bases between. Germline lookup yields CDR1 SGHVS and CDR2 FQNEAQ. This CDR3 comprises 14 residues.

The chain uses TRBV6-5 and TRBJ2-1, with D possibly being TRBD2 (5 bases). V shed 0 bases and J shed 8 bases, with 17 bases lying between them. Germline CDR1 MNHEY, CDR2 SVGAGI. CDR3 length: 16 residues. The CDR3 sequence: CASSYSVDRSGDEQFF. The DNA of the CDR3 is TGTGCCAGCAGTTACTCGGTTGATCGCTCCGGGGATGAGCAGTTCTTC.

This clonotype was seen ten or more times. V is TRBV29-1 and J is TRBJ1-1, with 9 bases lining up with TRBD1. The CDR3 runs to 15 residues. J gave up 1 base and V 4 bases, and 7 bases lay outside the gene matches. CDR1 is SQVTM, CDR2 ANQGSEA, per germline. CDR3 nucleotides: TGCAGCGTTGCGGGACAGGGAGGGACGAACACTGAAGCTTTCTTT. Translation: CSVAGQGGTNTEAFF.

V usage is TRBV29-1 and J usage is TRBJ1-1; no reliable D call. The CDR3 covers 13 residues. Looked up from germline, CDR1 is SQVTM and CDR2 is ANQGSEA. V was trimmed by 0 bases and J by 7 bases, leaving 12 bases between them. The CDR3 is CSVEELRSGEAFF. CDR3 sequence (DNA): TGCAGCGTTGAAGAACTTCGGTCCGGTGAAGCTTTCTTT.

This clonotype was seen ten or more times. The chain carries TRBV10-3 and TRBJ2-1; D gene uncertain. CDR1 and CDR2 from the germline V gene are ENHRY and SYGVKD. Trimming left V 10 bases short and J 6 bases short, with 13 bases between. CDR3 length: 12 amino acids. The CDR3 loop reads CATSPTRNEQFF. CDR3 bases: TGTGCCACGAGCCCCACACGCAATGAGCAGTTCTTC.

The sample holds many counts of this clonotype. The CDR3 protein is CASSPRGVSYNEQFF. The CDR3 coding sequence is TGTGCCAGCAGCCCTAGGGGCGTCTCCTACAATGAGCAGTTCTTC. J is TRBJ2-1 and V is TRBV7-2; the D gene is possibly TRBD1 (5 bases). Germline V gene sequence: CDR1 SGHTA, CDR2 FQGNSA. V was cut by 5 bases and J by 0 bases, with 11 bases left in between. The CDR3 spans 15 residues.

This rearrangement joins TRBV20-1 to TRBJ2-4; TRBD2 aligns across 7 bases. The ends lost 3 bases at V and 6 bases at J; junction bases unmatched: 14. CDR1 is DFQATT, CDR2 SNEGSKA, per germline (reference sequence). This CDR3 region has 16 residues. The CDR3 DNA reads TGCAGTGCTAGGATACGGACGGGGGGTGGCGGAAACATTCAGTACTTC. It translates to CSARIRTGGGGNIQYF.

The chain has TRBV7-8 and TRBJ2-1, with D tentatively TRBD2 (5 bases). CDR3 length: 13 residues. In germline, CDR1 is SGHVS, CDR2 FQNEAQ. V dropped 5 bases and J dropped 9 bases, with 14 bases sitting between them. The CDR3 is CASSVTRDGEQFF. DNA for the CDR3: TGTGCCAGCAGCGTGACACGGGATGGTGAGCAGTTCTTC.

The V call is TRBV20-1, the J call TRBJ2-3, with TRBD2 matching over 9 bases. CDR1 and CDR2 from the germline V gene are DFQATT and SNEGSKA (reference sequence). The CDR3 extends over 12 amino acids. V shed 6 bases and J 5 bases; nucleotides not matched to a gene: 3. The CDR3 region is CSAETSGDTQYF. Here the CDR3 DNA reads TGCAGTGCCGAGACTAGCGGAGATACGCAGTATTTT.

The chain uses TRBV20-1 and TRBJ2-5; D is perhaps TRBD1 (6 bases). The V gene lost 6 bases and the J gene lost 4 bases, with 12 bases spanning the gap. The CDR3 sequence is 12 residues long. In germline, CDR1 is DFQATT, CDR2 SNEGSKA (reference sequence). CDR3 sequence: CSASTRGETQYF. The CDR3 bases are TGCAGTGCGTCAACCAGGGGAGAGACCCAGTACTTC.

The chain's CDR3 is CASSQDFQGLYEGQYF. CDR3 bases: TGCGCCAGCAGCCAAGATTTTCAGGGGCTATACGAAGGGCAGTACTTC. The chain couples TRBV4-3 to TRBJ2-7; the D gene is possibly TRBD1 (6 bases). Per the germline V gene, CDR1 is LGHNA and CDR2 is YSLEER. The V and J ends lost 0 bases and 9 bases respectively, with 21 bases between them. This CDR3 is built from 16 residues.